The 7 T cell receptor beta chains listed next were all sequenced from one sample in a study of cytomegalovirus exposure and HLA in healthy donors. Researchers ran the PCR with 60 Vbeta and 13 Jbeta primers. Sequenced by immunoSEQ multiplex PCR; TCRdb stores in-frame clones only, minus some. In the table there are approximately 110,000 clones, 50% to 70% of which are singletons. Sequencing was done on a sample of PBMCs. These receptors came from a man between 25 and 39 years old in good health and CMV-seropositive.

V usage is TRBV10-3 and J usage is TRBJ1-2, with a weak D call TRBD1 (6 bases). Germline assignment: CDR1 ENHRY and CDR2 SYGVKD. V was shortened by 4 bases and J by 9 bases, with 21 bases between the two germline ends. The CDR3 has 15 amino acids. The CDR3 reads CAISGAGESPKSYTF. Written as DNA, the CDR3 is TGTGCCATCAGTGGGGCAGGGGAATCACCCAAAAGCTACACCTTC.

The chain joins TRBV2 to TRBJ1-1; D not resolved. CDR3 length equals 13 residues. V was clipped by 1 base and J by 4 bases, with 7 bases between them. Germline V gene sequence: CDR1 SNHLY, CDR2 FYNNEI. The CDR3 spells CASSEGSLTEAFF. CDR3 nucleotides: TGTGCCAGCAGTGAAGGTTCTCTCACTGAAGCTTTCTTT.

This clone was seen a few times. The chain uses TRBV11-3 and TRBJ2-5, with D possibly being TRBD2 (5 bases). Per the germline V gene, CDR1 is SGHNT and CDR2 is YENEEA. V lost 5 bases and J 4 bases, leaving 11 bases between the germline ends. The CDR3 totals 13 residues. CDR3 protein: CASSIPGRETQYF. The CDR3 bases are TGTGCCAGCAGCATCCCGGGGAGAGAGACCCAGTACTTC.

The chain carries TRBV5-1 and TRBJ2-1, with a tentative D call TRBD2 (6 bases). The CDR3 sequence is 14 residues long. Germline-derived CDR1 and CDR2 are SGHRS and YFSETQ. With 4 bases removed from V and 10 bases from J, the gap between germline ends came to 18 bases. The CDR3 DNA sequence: TGCGCCAGCAGCCCGCGGGACCCCTGGGAAGAGCAGTTCTTC. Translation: CASSPRDPWEEQFF.

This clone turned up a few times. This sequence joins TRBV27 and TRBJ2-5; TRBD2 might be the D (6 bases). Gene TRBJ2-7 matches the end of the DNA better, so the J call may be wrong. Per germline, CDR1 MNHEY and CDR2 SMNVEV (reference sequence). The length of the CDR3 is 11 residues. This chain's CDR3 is CATGRGYEQYF. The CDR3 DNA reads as TGTGCCACTGGCCGGGGGTACGAGCAGTACTTC.

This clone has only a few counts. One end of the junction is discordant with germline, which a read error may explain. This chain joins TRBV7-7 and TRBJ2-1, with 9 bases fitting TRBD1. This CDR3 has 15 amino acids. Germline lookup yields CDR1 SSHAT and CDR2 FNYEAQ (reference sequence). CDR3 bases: TGTGCTAGCAGCTTGGGGACAGGGAATTACAATGAGCAGTTCTTC. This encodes CASSLGTGNYNEQFF.

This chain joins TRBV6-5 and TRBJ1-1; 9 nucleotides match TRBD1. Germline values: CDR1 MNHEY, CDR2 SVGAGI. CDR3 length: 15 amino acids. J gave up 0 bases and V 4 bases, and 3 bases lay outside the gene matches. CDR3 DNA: TGTGCCAGCAGTTTCGACAGGGGGATGAACACTGAAGCTTTCTTT. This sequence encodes CASSFDRGMNTEAFF.